A single sample is the source of the 12 T cell receptor beta chains below, sequenced in a study of T cell responses to AZD1222 COVID-19 vaccine. Clones were sequenced by immunoSEQ multiplex PCR, and TCRdb holds only the in-frame ones, with some missing. The table records 150,000 to 200,000 clones, roughly 88% of them present only once. The sequences come from peripheral blood, collected on day 0 of AZD1222 vaccination. The source of these receptors is an adult in good health.

The chain joins TRBV11-3 to TRBJ2-7; 9 bases match TRBD2. This CDR3 spans 13 amino acids. Trimming took 6 bases from V and 7 from J; bases not matched to a gene: 7. Germline V gene sequence: CDR1 SGHNT, CDR2 YENEEA. CDR3 sequence reads: CASSRGGAGEQYF. DNA of the CDR3: TGTGCCAGCAGTCGCGGGGGGGCTGGTGAGCAGTACTTC.

This chain uses TRBV25-1 with TRBJ2-1; possible D gene TRBD2, 5 bases. V gave up 3 bases and J gave up 6 bases, with 6 bases separating them. Germline CDR1 reads MGHDK; CDR2 reads SYGVNS. The length of the CDR3 is 12 residues. DNA for the CDR3: TGTGCCAGCAGTGATCGGGGCAATGAGCAGTTCTTC. This codes for CASSDRGNEQFF.

The rearrangement uses TRBV4-2 and TRBJ1-2; D remains ambiguous. Trimming stripped 0 bases from V and 3 bases from J, with 11 bases between. The CDR3 extends over 15 amino acids. Germline V lookup: CDR1 LGHNA, CDR2 YNFKEQ. As DNA, the CDR3 is TGTGCCAGCAGCCAAGAGGTCCTAGGAGACTATGGCTACACCTTC. Translation gives CASSQEVLGDYGYTF.

This chain joins TRBV6-4 and TRBJ2-1; 14 nucleotides align to TRBD2. The junction had 2 bases not matched to a gene; V was cut back by 3 bases and J by 7 bases. The CDR3 spans 15 residues. Germline V gene data show CDR1 as MRHNA and CDR2 as SNTAGT. The DNA for the CDR3 is TGTGCCAGCAGTGAAGGGACTAGCGGGAGTAATGAGCAGTTCTTC. Encoded protein: CASSEGTSGSNEQFF.

V and J are TRBV19 and TRBJ2-3; D perhaps matches TRBD1 (5 bases). The ends were cut back, 3 bases at V and 0 bases at J, with 7 bases in the middle. Germline V gene sequence: CDR1 LNHDA, CDR2 SQIVND (reference sequence). The CDR3 is made up of 14 amino acids. CDR3 sequence (DNA): TGTGCCAGTAGTATCTGGGGCAGCACAGATACGCAGTATTTT. Translating it yields CASSIWGSTDTQYF.

For the CDR3, the DNA is TGTGCCAGCAGCGTAGCCCCAACAGGGTCCACAGATACGCAGTATTTT. As protein: CASSVAPTGSTDTQYF. This sequence joins TRBV9 and TRBJ2-3, with D perhaps matching TRBD1 (6 bases). V was pared by 0 bases and J by 2 bases, with 13 bases between. This CDR3 contains 16 residues. Per the germline V gene, CDR1 is SGDLS and CDR2 is YYNGEE.

The chain links TRBV27 to TRBJ1-5, with 9 positions matching TRBD1. CDR3 size: 16 residues. Germline V gene lookup returns CDR1 MNHEY and CDR2 SMNVEV (reference sequence). Unmatched junction bases numbered 10, after V lost 6 bases and J lost 4 bases. CDR3 nucleotides: TGTGCCAGCAGGGGGGGGACAGGGACGGGGAATCAGCCCCAGCATTTT. This codes for CASRGGTGTGNQPQHF.

This clone was counted between two and nine times. This specimen includes other DNA sequences encoding the same CDR3. The chain uses TRBV2 and TRBJ2-5; unclear D gene. The length of the CDR3 is 11 residues. CDR1 is SNHLY, CDR2 FYNNEI, per germline. The V and J ends lost 2 bases and 5 bases respectively, with 3 bases between them. CDR3 residues: CASSERETQYF. CDR3 DNA: TGTGCCAGCAGTGAAAGGGAGACCCAGTACTTC.

This rearrangement joins TRBV12-3 or TRBV12-4 to TRBJ2-7, with a possible D match to TRBD2 (7 bases). This CDR3 has 13 amino acids. V lost 3 bases to trimming and J lost 4 bases, with 10 bases between them. The CDR3 DNA sequence: TGTGCCAGCAGTTTCGGGGGGCCTTACGAGCAGTACTTC. Protein: CASSFGGPYEQYF.

Worth noting for this clone: The sample holds other DNA sequences that translate to the same CDR3. The V and J genes are TRBV12-3 or TRBV12-4 and TRBJ1-3; no definite D call. Trimming left V 4 bases short and J 2 bases short, with 0 bases between. CDR3 length: 11 residues. The CDR3 sequence: CASSSGNTIYF. DNA of the CDR3: TGTGCCAGCAGTTCTGGAAACACCATATATTTT.

This chain connects TRBV6-5 to TRBJ1-6; D is possibly TRBD1 (5 bases). The CDR3 covers 14 residues. CDR1 MNHEY and CDR2 SVGAGI come from the germline V gene. V was pared by 6 bases and J by 9 bases, with 15 bases between. The CDR3 sequence is CASREGNRGSPLHF. CDR3 in DNA: TGTGCCAGCAGGGAGGGGAATCGAGGTTCACCCCTCCACTTT.

This clone appeared a few times. Written as DNA, the CDR3 is TGCAGCGTTGAATTAGAGGGTATGGGGTCCTACGAGCAGTACTTC. Protein product: CSVELEGMGSYEQYF. The chain carries TRBV29-1 and TRBJ2-7; weak D call: TRBD2 (5 bases). Per germline, CDR1 SQVTM and CDR2 ANQGSEA. V lost 2 bases to trimming and J lost 1 base, with 15 bases between them. The CDR3 has 15 residues.